Listed here is a single TCR beta chain. These data come from a study of blood T cell repertoires in COVID-19. With 5 bases removed from V and 2 bases from J, the gap between germline ends came to 13 bases. Germline V gene data show CDR1 as SGHTS and CDR2 as YDEGEE. The CDR3 runs 14 residues. In the authors' methods: Amplifying reference gene primers gave estimates of nucleated cell counts. Assay used: immunoSEQ multiplex PCR; TCRdb lists only in-frame clones, some missing. V and J calls and clone size are those listed in that table; D and trimming were worked out from the DNA. The sample includes around 220,000 clones, around 87% of them seen just once.

This sequence joins TRBV5-8 and TRBJ1-2; D is unclear. This TCR was sampled from a woman aged 45-65 years with COVID-19, enrolled during active disease. Sequencing was carried out using peripheral blood. CDR3 nucleotides: TGTGCCAGCAGTTACCTAGAACGGAACTATGGCTACACCTTC. This encodes CASSYLERNYGYTF.